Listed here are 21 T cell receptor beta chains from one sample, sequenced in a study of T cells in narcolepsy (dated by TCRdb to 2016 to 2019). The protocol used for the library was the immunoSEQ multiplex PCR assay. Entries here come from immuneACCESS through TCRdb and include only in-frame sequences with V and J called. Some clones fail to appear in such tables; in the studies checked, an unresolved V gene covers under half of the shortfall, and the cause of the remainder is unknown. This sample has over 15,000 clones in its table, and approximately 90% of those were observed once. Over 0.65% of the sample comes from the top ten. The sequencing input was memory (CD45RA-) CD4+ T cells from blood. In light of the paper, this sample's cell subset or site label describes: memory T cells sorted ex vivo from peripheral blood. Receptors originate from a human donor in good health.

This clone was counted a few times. This CDR3 is CASSESVGGSSGNTIYF. The DNA of the CDR3 is TGCGCCAGCAGTGAGTCTGTTGGCGGATCCTCTGGAAACACCATATATTTT. This chain connects TRBV10-1 to TRBJ1-3; no firm D call. Germline-derived CDR1 and CDR2 are WNHNN and SYGVQD (reference sequence). The ends were cut back, 0 bases at V and 0 bases at J, with 12 bases in the middle. This CDR3 is built from 17 residues.

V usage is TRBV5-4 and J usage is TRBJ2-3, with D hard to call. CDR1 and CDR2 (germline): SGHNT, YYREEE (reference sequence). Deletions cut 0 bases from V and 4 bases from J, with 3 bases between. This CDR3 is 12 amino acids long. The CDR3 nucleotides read TGTGCCAGCAGCTTGGTACCAGATACGCAGTATTTT. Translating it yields CASSLVPDTQYF.

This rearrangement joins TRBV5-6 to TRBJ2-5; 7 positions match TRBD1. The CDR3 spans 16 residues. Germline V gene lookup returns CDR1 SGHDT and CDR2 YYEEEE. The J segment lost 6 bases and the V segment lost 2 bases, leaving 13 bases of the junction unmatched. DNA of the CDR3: TGTGCCAGCAGCTTAGTACGGGACAGACTCAAGAAGACCCAGTACTTC. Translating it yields CASSLVRDRLKKTQYF.

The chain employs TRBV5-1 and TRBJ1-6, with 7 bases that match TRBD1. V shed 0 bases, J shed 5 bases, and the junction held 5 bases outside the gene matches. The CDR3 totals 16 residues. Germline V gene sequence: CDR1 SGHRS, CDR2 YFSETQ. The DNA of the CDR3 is TGCGCCAGCAGCTTGGGCCGGGACAGTAATAATTCACCCCTCCACTTT. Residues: CASSLGRDSNNSPLHF. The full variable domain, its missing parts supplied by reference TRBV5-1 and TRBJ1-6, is KAGVTQTPRYLIKTRGQQVTLSCSPISGHRSVSWYQQTPGQGLQFLFEYFSETQRNKGNFPGRFSGRQFSNSRSEMNVSTLELGDSALYLCASSLGRDSNNSPLHFGNGTRLTVT.

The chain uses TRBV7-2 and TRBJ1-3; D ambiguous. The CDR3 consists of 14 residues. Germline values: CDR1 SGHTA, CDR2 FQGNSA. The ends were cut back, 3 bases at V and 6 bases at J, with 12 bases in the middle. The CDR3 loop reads CASSLFQTQNTIYF. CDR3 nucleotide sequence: TGTGCCAGCAGCTTGTTCCAGACCCAAAACACCATATATTTT.

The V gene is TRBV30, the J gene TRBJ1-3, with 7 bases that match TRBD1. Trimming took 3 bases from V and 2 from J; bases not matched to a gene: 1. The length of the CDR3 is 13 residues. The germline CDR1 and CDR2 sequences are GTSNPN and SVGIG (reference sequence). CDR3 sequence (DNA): TGTGCCTGGAGAGGACAGGCTGGAAACACCATATATTTT. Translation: CAWRGQAGNTIYF. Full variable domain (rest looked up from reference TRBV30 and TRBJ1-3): SQTIHQWPATLVQPVGSPLSLECTVEGTSNPNLYWYRQAAGRGLQLLFYSVGIGQISSEVPQNLSASRPQDRQFILSSKKLLLSDSGFYLCAWRGQAGNTIYFGEGSWLTVV.

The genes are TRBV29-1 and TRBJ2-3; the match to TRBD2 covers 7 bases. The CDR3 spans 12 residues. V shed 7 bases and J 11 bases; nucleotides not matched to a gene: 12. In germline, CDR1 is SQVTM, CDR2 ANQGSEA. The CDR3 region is CSGPSPGGGQYF. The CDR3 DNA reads TGCAGCGGGCCATCTCCGGGGGGTGGGCAGTATTTT.

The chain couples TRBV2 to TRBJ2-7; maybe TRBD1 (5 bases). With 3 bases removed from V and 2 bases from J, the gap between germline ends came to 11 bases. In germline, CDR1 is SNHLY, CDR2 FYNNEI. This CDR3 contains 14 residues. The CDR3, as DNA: TGTGCCAGCAGTGATTATACAGGAACCTACGAGCAGTACTTC. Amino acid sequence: CASSDYTGTYEQYF.

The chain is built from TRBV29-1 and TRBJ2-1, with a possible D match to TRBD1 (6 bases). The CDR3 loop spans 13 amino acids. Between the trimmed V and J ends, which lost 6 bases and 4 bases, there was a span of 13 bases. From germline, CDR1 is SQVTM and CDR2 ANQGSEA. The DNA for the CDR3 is TGCAGCGTCGGAAGGACAGTATACAATGAGCAGTTCTTC. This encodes CSVGRTVYNEQFF.

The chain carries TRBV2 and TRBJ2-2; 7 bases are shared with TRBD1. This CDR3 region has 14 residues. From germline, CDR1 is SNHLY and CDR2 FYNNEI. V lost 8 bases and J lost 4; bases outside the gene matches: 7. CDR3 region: CASGQGEGTGELFF. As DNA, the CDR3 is TGTGCCAGCGGGCAGGGGGAAGGCACCGGGGAGCTGTTTTTT. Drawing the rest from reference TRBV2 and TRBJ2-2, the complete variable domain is EPEVTQTPSHQVTQMGQEVILRCVPISNHLYFYWYRQILGQKVEFLVSFYNNEISEKSEIFDDQFSVERPDGSNFTLKIRSTKLEDSAMYFCASGQGEGTGELFFGEGSRLTVL.

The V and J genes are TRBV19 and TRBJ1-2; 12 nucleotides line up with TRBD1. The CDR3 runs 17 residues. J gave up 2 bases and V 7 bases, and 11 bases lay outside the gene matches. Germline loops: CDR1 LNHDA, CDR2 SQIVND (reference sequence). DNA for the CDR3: TGTGCCAGTAAAGTTCGAGGGACAGGGGGCCGGAACTATGGCTACACCTTC. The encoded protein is CASKVRGTGGRNYGYTF.

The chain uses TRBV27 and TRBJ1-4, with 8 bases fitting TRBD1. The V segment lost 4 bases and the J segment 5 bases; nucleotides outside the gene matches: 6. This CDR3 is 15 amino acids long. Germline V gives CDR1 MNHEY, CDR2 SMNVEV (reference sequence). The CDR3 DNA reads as TGTGCCAGCAGTTCCCGGACAGGGAAGAATGAAAAACTGTTTTTT. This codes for CASSSRTGKNEKLFF.

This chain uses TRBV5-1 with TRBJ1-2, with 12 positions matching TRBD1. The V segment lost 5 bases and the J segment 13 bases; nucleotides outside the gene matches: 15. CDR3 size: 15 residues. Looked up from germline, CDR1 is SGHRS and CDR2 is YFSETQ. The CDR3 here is CASRTGPGQGALLTF. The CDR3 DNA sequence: TGCGCCAGCAGGACTGGACCGGGACAGGGGGCGCTTCTCACCTTC.

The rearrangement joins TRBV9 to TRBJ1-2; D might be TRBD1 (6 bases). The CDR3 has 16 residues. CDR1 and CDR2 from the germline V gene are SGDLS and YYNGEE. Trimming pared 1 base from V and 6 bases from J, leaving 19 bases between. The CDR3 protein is CASSVSLRAYRDGYTF. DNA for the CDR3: TGTGCCAGCAGCGTATCTCTCAGGGCCTACAGGGATGGCTACACCTTC.

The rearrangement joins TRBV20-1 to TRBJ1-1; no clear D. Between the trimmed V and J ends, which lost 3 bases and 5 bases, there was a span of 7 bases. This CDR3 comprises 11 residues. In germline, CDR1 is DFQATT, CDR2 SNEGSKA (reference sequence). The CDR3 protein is CSARSLTEAFF. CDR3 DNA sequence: TGCAGTGCTAGGAGTCTTACTGAAGCTTTCTTT.

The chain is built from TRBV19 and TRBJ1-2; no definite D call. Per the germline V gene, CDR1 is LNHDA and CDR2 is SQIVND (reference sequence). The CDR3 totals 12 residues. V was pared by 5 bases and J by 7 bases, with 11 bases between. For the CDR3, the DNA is TGTGCCAGTAGTCCCCGGAGGGTTGGCTACACCTTC. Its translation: CASSPRRVGYTF.

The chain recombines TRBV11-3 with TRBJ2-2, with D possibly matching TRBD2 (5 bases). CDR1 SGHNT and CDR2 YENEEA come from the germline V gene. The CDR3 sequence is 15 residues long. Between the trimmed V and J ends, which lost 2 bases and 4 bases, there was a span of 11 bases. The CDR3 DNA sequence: TGTGCCAGCAGCTTATCTAGCTTGGTCACCGGGGAGCTGTTTTTT. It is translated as CASSLSSLVTGELFF.

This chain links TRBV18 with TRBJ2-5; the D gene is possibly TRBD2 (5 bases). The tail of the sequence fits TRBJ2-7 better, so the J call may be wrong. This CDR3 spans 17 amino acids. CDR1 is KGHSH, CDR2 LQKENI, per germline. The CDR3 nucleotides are TGTGCCAGCTCACCACCCCCGAGACTTGGAGCGGATTACGAGCAGTACTTC. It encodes CASSPPPRLGADYEQYF.

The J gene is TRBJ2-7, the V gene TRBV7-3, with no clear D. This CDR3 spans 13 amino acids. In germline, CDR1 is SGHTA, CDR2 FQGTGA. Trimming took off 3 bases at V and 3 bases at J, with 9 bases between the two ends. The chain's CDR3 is CASSFTLSYEQYF. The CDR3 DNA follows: TGTGCCAGCAGCTTCACCTTGAGCTACGAGCAGTACTTC.

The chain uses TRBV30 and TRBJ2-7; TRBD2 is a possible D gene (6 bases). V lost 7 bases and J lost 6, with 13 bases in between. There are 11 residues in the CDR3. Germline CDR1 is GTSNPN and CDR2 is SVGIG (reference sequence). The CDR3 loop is CAYTAGSEQYF. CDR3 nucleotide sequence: TGTGCCTACACTGCGGGGAGCGAGCAGTACTTC.

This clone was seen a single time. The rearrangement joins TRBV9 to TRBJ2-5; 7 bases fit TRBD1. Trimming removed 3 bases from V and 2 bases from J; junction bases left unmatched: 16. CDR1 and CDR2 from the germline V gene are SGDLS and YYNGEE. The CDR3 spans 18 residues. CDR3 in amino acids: CASSDRTGQLWGQETQYF. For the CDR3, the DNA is TGTGCCAGCAGCGACCGGACAGGACAACTCTGGGGGCAAGAGACCCAGTACTTC.